Shown below are 7 T cell receptor beta chains from a single sample sequenced in a study of T cell responses to AZD1222 COVID-19 vaccine. Libraries were prepared by immunoSEQ multiplex PCR; TCRdb keeps only in-frame clonotypes and omits some of them. The table has 75,000 to 95,000 clones, approximately 88% seen once; the top ten hold about 9.1%. This specimen consisted of peripheral blood, obtained 28 days after the second dose of the MenACWY control vaccine. Every receptor here comes from an adult who received the MenACWY meningococcal vaccine as a control.

J is TRBJ1-6 and V is TRBV30; no clear D gene. Germline assignment: CDR1 GTSNPN and CDR2 SVGIG (reference sequence). V dropped 1 base and J dropped 6 bases, with 7 bases sitting between them. CDR3 size: 13 residues. CDR3 DNA sequence: TGTGCCTGGAGTGGGTTCACTAATTCACCCCTCCACTTT. This encodes CAWSGFTNSPLHF. The whole variable domain, filled in from reference TRBV30 and TRBJ1-6, reads SQTIHQWPATLVQPVGSPLSLECTVEGTSNPNLYWYRQAAGRGLQLLFYSVGIGQISSEVPQNLSASRPQDRQFILSSKKLLLSDSGFYLCAWSGFTNSPLHFGNGTRLTVT.

The chain joins TRBV30 to TRBJ2-7, with 7 bases aligning to TRBD1. The trim removed 3 bases at V and 2 bases at J, leaving 10 bases unmatched. The CDR3 has 15 amino acids. The germline CDR1 and CDR2 sequences are GTSNPN and SVGIG (reference sequence). In DNA form, the CDR3 reads TGTGCCTGGAGCGACCTGGGGACAGTAACCTACGAGCAGTACTTC. This gives the protein CAWSDLGTVTYEQYF.

J is TRBJ1-6 and V is TRBV12-3 or TRBV12-4; D is ambiguous. Between the trimmed V and J ends, which lost 4 bases and 8 bases, there was a span of 9 bases. The CDR3 totals 13 residues. In DNA form, the CDR3 reads TGTGCCAGCAGTTCTTTAGAATATTCACCCCTCCACTTT. Translating gives CASSSLEYSPLHF.

The chain uses TRBV7-2 and TRBJ1-2; 8 positions match TRBD1. The germline V gene has CDR1 SGHTA and CDR2 FQGNSA. This CDR3 contains 15 residues. Trimming at V came to 1 base and at J to 3 bases, leaving 4 bases not matched to a gene. CDR3 residues: CASSLGPGGHYGYTF. In DNA form, the CDR3 reads TGTGCCAGCAGCTTAGGTCCAGGGGGCCACTATGGCTACACCTTC.

The rearrangement joins TRBV6-2 or TRBV6-3 to TRBJ1-4; D is ambiguous. V gave up 2 bases and J gave up 5 bases, with 12 bases separating them. The CDR3 length is 15 residues. Germline CDR1 MNHEY, CDR2 SVGEGT. The DNA of the CDR3 is TGTGCCAGCAGTTACGAGGGAAATCCAAATGAAAAACTGTTTTTT. Its protein product is CASSYEGNPNEKLFF.

The CDR3 is CSATTGGEQYF. The CDR3 region has the DNA TGCAGCGCAACGACAGGCGGCGAGCAGTACTTC. J is TRBJ2-7 and V is TRBV29-1; a possible D gene is TRBD1 (6 bases). This CDR3 has 11 residues. Germline-derived CDR1 and CDR2 are SQVTM and ANQGSEA. V lost 7 bases to trimming and J lost 6 bases, with 13 bases between them.

The DNA for the CDR3 is TGTGCCATCAGGGACAGCGGTAATTCACCCCTCCACTTT. This codes for CAIRDSGNSPLHF. V gene TRBV10-3 combines with J gene TRBJ1-6, with D tentatively TRBD1 (6 bases). Trimming left V 6 bases short and J 6 bases short, with 9 bases between. Germline loops: CDR1 ENHRY, CDR2 SYGVKD. CDR3 size: 13 residues.